One and the same sample provided the 21 T cell receptor beta chains below, sequenced in a study of blood T cell repertoires in COVID-19. Using immunoSEQ multiplex PCR, the repertoire was profiled, and TCRdb retains in-frame clones only, with some absent. The sample contains roughly 77,000 clones, over 70% of which appear only once. The specimen sequenced was peripheral blood. Receptor source: a human donor in a cohort sampled during active COVID-19.

The chain uses TRBV9 and TRBJ2-5; the match to TRBD2 covers 7 bases. The V gene's germline CDR1 is SGDLS and CDR2 YYNGEE. V gave up 4 bases and J gave up 2 bases; unmatched junction bases: 8. The CDR3 loop spans 15 amino acids. The CDR3 region is CASSLAGTIQETQYF. CDR3 sequence (DNA): TGTGCCAGCAGCCTCGCCGGGACTATTCAAGAGACCCAGTACTTC. The full variable domain, rest sourced from reference TRBV9 and TRBJ2-5, is DSGVTQTPKHLITATGQRVTLRCSPRSGDLSVYWYQQSLDQGLQFLIQYYNGEERAKGNILERFSAQQFPDLHSELNLSSLELGDSALYFCASSLAGTIQETQYFGPGTRLLVL.

This clone was detected only a few times. Here the CDR3 reads CASSQEGRGREQYF. The CDR3 DNA reads TGTGCCAGCAGCCAAGAGGGCAGGGGGCGGGAGCAGTACTTC. The chain couples TRBV14 to TRBJ2-7; TRBD1 agrees at 8 bases. Per the germline V gene, CDR1 is SGHDN and CDR2 is FVKESK. This CDR3 spans 14 amino acids. V lost 0 bases to trimming and J lost 7 bases; unmatched junction nucleotides: 5.

The CDR3 region has the DNA TGTGCCAGCAGCCAACCAGGGGGAGATACGCAGTATTTT. It encodes CASSQPGGDTQYF. The rearrangement joins TRBV5-4 to TRBJ2-3; 7 bases agree with TRBD1. Per the germline V gene, CDR1 is SGHNT and CDR2 is YYREEE (reference sequence). The V gene end was trimmed by 4 bases and the J gene end by 5 bases; junction bases not matched to a gene: 4. The CDR3 consists of 13 residues.

This chain connects TRBV5-1 to TRBJ2-3, with D perhaps TRBD1 (5 bases). Germline CDR1 and CDR2: SGHRS and YFSETQ. The CDR3 has 14 amino acids. V lost 0 bases, J lost 3 bases, and 8 bases lay in between. CDR3 in DNA: TGCGCCAGCAGCTTGGGGGCAGGGACAGATACGCAGTATTTT. Protein sequence: CASSLGAGTDTQYF.

The chain carries TRBV2 and TRBJ2-5; 12 bases are a match to TRBD2. Germline CDR1 and CDR2: SNHLY and FYNNEI. The CDR3 runs to 19 residues. Trimming took 2 bases from V and 5 from J; bases not matched to a gene: 15. The CDR3 DNA follows: TGTGCCAGCAGTGAATTGGGGTTGGGACTAGCGGGCGTGCGGGAGACCCAGTACTTC. It encodes CASSELGLGLAGVRETQYF.

This clone came up once. The rearrangement uses TRBV4-2 and TRBJ1-1; D perhaps matches TRBD1 (5 bases). This CDR3 is built from 14 residues. Trimming removed 0 bases at V and 8 bases at J, with 13 bases between. Germline CDR1 LGHNA, CDR2 YNFKEQ. The CDR3 DNA is TGTGCCAGCAGCCAAGAGAACGATAGGGGCGAAGCTTTCTTT. Translated: CASSQENDRGEAFF.

The chain couples TRBV3-1 (or the pseudogene TRBV3-2) to TRBJ2-5; TRBD2 is a possible D gene (6 bases). Per the germline V gene, CDR1 is LGHDT and CDR2 is YNNKEL (reference sequence). The CDR3 is made up of 13 amino acids. V lost 4 bases and J 3 bases, leaving 9 bases between the germline ends. CDR3 sequence: CASSRLEKETQYF. The CDR3 nucleotides are TGTGCCAGCAGCCGACTAGAGAAAGAGACCCAGTACTTC.

This clone was found a few times. The V and J genes are TRBV19 and TRBJ2-5; 10 bases line up with TRBD2. In germline, CDR1 is LNHDA, CDR2 SQIVND (reference sequence). The CDR3 length is 14 residues. Unmatched junction bases numbered 6, after V lost 6 bases and J lost 5 bases. As DNA, the CDR3 is TGTGCCAGTAGCCGACTAGCGGGCAGGGAGACCCAGTACTTC. This sequence encodes CASSRLAGRETQYF.

In its sample, this clone was seen once. This chain connects TRBV5-6 to TRBJ1-4; 10 nucleotides line up with TRBD1. The ends lost 1 base at V and 6 bases at J; junction bases unmatched: 9. From germline, CDR1 is SGHDT and CDR2 YYEEEE. This CDR3 is built from 17 residues. For the CDR3, the DNA is TGTGCCAGCAGCTTGCGGCGGAAGACAGGGGGCTATGAAAAACTGTTTTTT. Translation: CASSLRRKTGGYEKLFF.

CDR3 DNA: TGTGCCAGCTCGGGCGATAGCAATCAGCCCCAGCATTTT. Translating it yields CASSGDSNQPQHF. This chain uses TRBV18 with TRBJ1-5; no clear D gene. The germline V gene has CDR1 KGHSH and CDR2 LQKENI. The CDR3 covers 13 residues. The V end lost 6 bases, the J end lost 0 bases, and 6 bases lay between the germline ends.

The genes are TRBV5-1 and TRBJ1-2, with 8 nucleotides matching TRBD1. Trimming removed 4 bases from V and 8 bases from J; junction bases left unmatched: 7. Germline assignment: CDR1 SGHRS and CDR2 YFSETQ. The CDR3 has 13 residues. CDR3 DNA: TGCGCCAGCAGCCTCCAGACAGGGGAGGGCTACACCTTC. This encodes CASSLQTGEGYTF.

This clone has a single count. CDR3 DNA sequence: TGTGCCAGCCCCCCTGCCGGGACTCTCCTAGGCACAGATACGCAGTATTTT. It encodes CASPPAGTLLGTDTQYF. V and J are TRBV28 and TRBJ2-3; a possible D gene is TRBD2 (6 bases). This CDR3 is 17 amino acids long. The germline V gene has CDR1 MDHEN and CDR2 SYDVKM. Trimming shortened V by 8 bases and J by 1 base, and 22 bases separated the two germline ends.

The rearrangement links TRBV20-1 to TRBJ2-7, with TRBD1 identical over 7 bases. Germline loops: CDR1 DFQATT, CDR2 SNEGSKA (reference sequence). CDR3 length: 13 residues. V lost 3 bases and J lost 3; bases outside the gene matches: 5. The CDR3, as DNA: TGCAGTGCTAGTGCAGCAGGGGGCTACGAGCAGTACTTC. This codes for CSASAAGGYEQYF.

The chain employs TRBV7-8 and TRBJ2-1; TRBD1 matches at 9 bases. The CDR3 extends over 15 amino acids. Trimming cost V 5 bases and J 4 bases; bases outside gene matches: 6. CDR1 SGHVS and CDR2 FQNEAQ come from the germline V gene. The CDR3 reads CASSIRDRAYNEQFF. The DNA of the CDR3 is TGTGCCAGCAGCATAAGGGACAGGGCATACAATGAGCAGTTCTTC. The full variable domain, in which reference TRBV7-8 and TRBJ2-1 provide the parts outside the CDR3, is GAGVSQSPRYKVAKRGQDVALRCDPISGHVSLFWYQQALGQGPEFLTYFQNEAQLDKSGLPSDRFFAERPEGSVSTLKIQRTQQEDSAVYLCASSIRDRAYNEQFFGPGTRLTVL.

The CDR3 sequence is CASSYSRGWNEAFF. CDR3 nucleotides: TGTGCCAGCAGTTACTCTCGGGGGTGGAATGAAGCTTTCTTT. V usage is TRBV6-2 or TRBV6-3 and J usage is TRBJ1-1; the D gene is possibly TRBD1 (5 bases). The CDR3 is 14 amino acids. Germline CDR1 reads MNHEY; CDR2 reads SVGEGT. V was cut by 0 bases and J by 7 bases, with 12 bases left in between.

The V call is TRBV6-6, the J call TRBJ2-7; 11 positions match TRBD1. The CDR3 runs to 14 residues. The germline CDR1 and CDR2 sequences are MNHNY and SVGAGI (reference sequence). The V and J ends lost 7 bases and 5 bases, in that order; junction bases with no gene match: 7. The CDR3 region is CASKPDRGRHEQYF. The CDR3 DNA is TGTGCCAGCAAACCGGACAGGGGGCGACACGAGCAGTACTTC.

V usage is TRBV6-5 and J usage is TRBJ2-1, with a weak D call TRBD2 (7 bases). V was clipped by 2 bases and J by 9 bases, with 20 bases between them. Germline V gives CDR1 MNHEY, CDR2 SVGAGI. This CDR3 has 16 amino acids. CDR3 DNA: TGTGCCAGCAGTTACAGGGGGGGCACCCTAGGTGGTGAGCAGTTCTTC. Translated: CASSYRGGTLGGEQFF.

The chain carries TRBV3-1 (or the pseudogene TRBV3-2) and TRBJ1-4; D might be TRBD1 (6 bases). With 0 bases removed from V and 2 bases from J, the gap between germline ends came to 13 bases. This CDR3 is built from 17 residues. Germline assignment: CDR1 LGHDT and CDR2 YNNKEL (reference sequence). Written as DNA, the CDR3 is TGTGCCAGCAGCCAAGAGACAGGTGCATGGACTAATGAAAAACTGTTTTTT. It specifies CASSQETGAWTNEKLFF.

This clone was found once. The genes are TRBV5-1 and TRBJ2-5, with TRBD2 identical over 8 bases. This CDR3 is built from 15 residues. J gave up 5 bases and V 0 bases, and 6 bases lay outside the gene matches. Per the germline V gene, CDR1 is SGHRS and CDR2 is YFSETQ. The CDR3 loop reads CASSLDSGVAETQYF. For the CDR3, the DNA is TGCGCCAGCAGCTTGGATAGCGGGGTTGCTGAGACCCAGTACTTC.

A few counts support this clone. V usage is TRBV3-1 (or the pseudogene TRBV3-2) and J usage is TRBJ2-7, with 7 bases aligning to TRBD2. This CDR3 contains 16 residues. With V trimmed by 4 bases and J by 0 bases, 9 bases remained unmatched. Germline V gene data show CDR1 as LGHDT and CDR2 as YNNKEL (reference sequence). The CDR3 reads CASSPNSGGSSYEQYF. CDR3 DNA sequence: TGTGCCAGCAGCCCTAACTCGGGGGGTTCCTCCTACGAGCAGTACTTC.

The V call is TRBV7-3, the J call TRBJ1-1, with a possible D match to TRBD1 (6 bases). V lost 5 bases and J lost 0, with 16 bases in between. The CDR3 totals 16 residues. Per germline, CDR1 SGHTA and CDR2 FQGTGA. The CDR3 coding sequence is TGTGCCAGCAGCCAGGACAGTAAATTTATGAACACTGAAGCTTTCTTT. Translating it yields CASSQDSKFMNTEAFF.